This T cell receptor (beta chain) was sequenced during a study of beta chain features in type 1 diabetes. Points from the study as a whole: Across all four CD4+ subsets, people with type 1 diabetes showed modestly shorter TCRB CDR3s.

Of the isolated RNA, all was reverse transcribed, and so the sequenced material was expressed TCRB transcripts. Libraries were prepared by immunoSEQ multiplex PCR; TCRdb keeps only in-frame clonotypes and omits some of them. Of roughly 310,000 clones in the sample, more than 9.5% were seen once. This CDR3 has 17 residues. Germline V gene data show CDR1 as SGDLS and CDR2 as YYNGEE. Unmatched junction bases numbered 13, after V lost 3 bases and J lost 4 bases. As to this clone: What it recognizes is unknown.

Sequencing was performed on naive CD4+ T cells from blood. This sequence was found in a woman in her 30s in good health. The V call is TRBV9, the J call TRBJ2-5, with 9 positions matching TRBD2. CDR3 sequence reads: CASSEGWTSVPGETQYF. The CDR3 DNA reads as TGTGCCAGCAGCGAGGGTTGGACTAGCGTACCAGGAGAGACCCAGTACTTC.